One sample yielded the 26 T cell receptor beta chains listed below, sequenced in a study of cytomegalovirus exposure and HLA in healthy donors. The protocol was immunoSEQ multiplex PCR, while the TCRdb copy is restricted to in-frame clones and leaves out a portion. The sample has more than 80,000 clones, 88% seen once. Material for sequencing was PBMCs. The source of these receptors is a woman aged 18-29 years in good health and CMV-seropositive.

The chain employs TRBV4-3 and TRBJ1-2, with TRBD1 as a possible D gene (6 bases). This CDR3 spans 15 amino acids. CDR1 is LGHNA and CDR2 is YSLEER in the germline V gene. The V and J ends lost 4 bases and 0 bases respectively, with 12 bases between them. This chain's CDR3 is CASSPDSQSNYGYTF. As DNA, the CDR3 is TGCGCCAGCAGCCCGGACAGCCAGTCTAACTATGGCTACACCTTC.

The chain links TRBV19 to TRBJ2-3, with a tentative D call TRBD2 (5 bases). The CDR3 totals 13 residues. Between the trimmed V and J ends, which lost 3 bases and 2 bases, there was a span of 6 bases. From germline, CDR1 is LNHDA and CDR2 SQIVND (reference sequence). In nucleotides, the CDR3 is TGTGCCAGTAGTATGCGGGTCACAGATACGCAGTATTTT. Translated: CASSMRVTDTQYF.

The CDR3 DNA reads TGTGCCAGCAACGACAGGGGCGTGAACACTGAAGCTTTCTTT. It yields the protein CASNDRGVNTEAFF. This sequence joins TRBV27 and TRBJ1-1; TRBD1 agrees at 8 bases. In germline, CDR1 is MNHEY, CDR2 SMNVEV (reference sequence). The V gene end was trimmed by 7 bases and the J gene end by 0 bases; junction bases not matched to a gene: 4. There are 14 residues in the CDR3.

The V gene is TRBV5-1, the J gene TRBJ2-1; weak D call: TRBD2 (5 bases). V was shortened by 0 bases and J by 7 bases, with 5 bases between the two germline ends. The CDR3 runs 12 residues. Germline lookup yields CDR1 SGHRS and CDR2 YFSETQ. The CDR3 loop reads CASSLGRNEQFF. CDR3 DNA: TGCGCCAGCAGCTTGGGGAGGAATGAGCAGTTCTTC.

V usage is TRBV13 and J usage is TRBJ1-6; D ambiguous. V was shortened by 3 bases and J by 9 bases, with 6 bases between the two germline ends. Germline CDR1 and CDR2: PRHDT and FYEKMQ (reference sequence). CDR3 size: 12 residues. This CDR3 is CASSLFLSPLHF. CDR3 DNA sequence: TGTGCCAGCAGCTTGTTCCTTTCACCCCTCCACTTT.

V is TRBV7-9 and J is TRBJ2-7, with TRBD1 matching over 9 bases. CDR1 is SEHNR, CDR2 FQNEAQ, per germline (reference sequence). Trimming removed 5 bases from V and 2 bases from J; junction bases left unmatched: 13. The CDR3 is 17 residues long. The CDR3 DNA reads TGTGCCAGCAGCCCGCCAGACGACCGGGACAGGGCCTACGAGCAGTACTTC. Translation: CASSPPDDRDRAYEQYF.

V gene TRBV28 combines with J gene TRBJ1-1; tentative D call: TRBD1 (6 bases). This CDR3 has 15 amino acids. V was shortened by 2 bases and J by 0 bases, with 10 bases between the two germline ends. Per germline, CDR1 MDHEN and CDR2 SYDVKM. CDR3 in DNA: TGTGCCAGCAGTTTACCGACAGGAATGAACACTGAAGCTTTCTTT. Encoded protein: CASSLPTGMNTEAFF.

The table lists this clone with a count of one. CDR3 in amino acids: CASSAGQREKLFF. In DNA form, the CDR3 reads TGTGCCAGCAGTGCTGGACAGCGTGAAAAACTGTTTTTT. The chain recombines TRBV2 with TRBJ1-4; a possible D gene is TRBD1 (6 bases). Germline CDR1 and CDR2: SNHLY and FYNNEI. The CDR3 consists of 13 residues. V was clipped by 4 bases and J by 7 bases, with 10 bases between them.

The rearrangement links TRBV6-5 to TRBJ1-6; TRBD1 agrees at 7 bases. Losses at the gene ends were 2 bases for V and 9 bases for J; bases not matched to a gene: 4. Germline V gene data show CDR1 as MNHEY and CDR2 as SVGAGI. The CDR3 runs 14 residues. The CDR3 reads CASSYRGQISPLHF. CDR3 DNA: TGTGCCAGCAGTTACAGGGGGCAGATTTCACCCCTCCACTTT.

In DNA, the CDR3 is TGTGCCAGCAGTACAGGGGCTGGAAACACCATATATTTT. Translating gives CASSTGAGNTIYF. The genes are TRBV25-1 and TRBJ1-3; 7 bases map to TRBD1. CDR3 length: 13 amino acids. The V gene's germline CDR1 is MGHDK and CDR2 SYGVNS. The J segment lost 2 bases and the V segment lost 5 bases, leaving 0 bases of the junction unmatched.

The CDR3 region has the DNA TGTGCCAGCAGCTTAAGTGACAGGACCTACGAGCAGTACGTC. It yields the protein CASSLSDRTYEQYV. This chain connects TRBV11-2 to TRBJ2-7, with D perhaps TRBD1 (6 bases). Trimming removed 2 bases at V and 2 bases at J, with 10 bases between. Per the germline V gene, CDR1 is SGHAT and CDR2 is FQNNGV. The CDR3 sequence is 14 residues long.

J is TRBJ1-5 and V is TRBV7-2; tentatively, D is TRBD1 (6 bases). The CDR3 extends over 19 amino acids. Germline lookup yields CDR1 SGHTA and CDR2 FQGNSA. V lost 3 bases and J 0 bases, leaving 21 bases between the germline ends. In nucleotides, the CDR3 is TGTGCCAGCAGCTTTTCTCCGACAGGCCCAAGATTTAGCAATCAGCCCCAGCATTTT. Its translation is CASSFSPTGPRFSNQPQHF.

This chain uses TRBV5-4 with TRBJ2-7, with a weak D call TRBD2 (6 bases). In germline, CDR1 is SGHNT, CDR2 YYREEE (reference sequence). The CDR3 has 14 residues. Trimming pared 1 base from V and 0 bases from J, leaving 8 bases between. The CDR3 reads CASSLIGSSYEQYF. In DNA, the CDR3 is TGTGCCAGCAGCTTGATCGGGAGCTCCTACGAGCAGTACTTC.

The chain links TRBV27 to TRBJ2-7; 10 bases agree with TRBD2. After removal of 6 bases from V and 3 bases from J, the junction contained 8 bases not matched to a gene. The CDR3 length is 15 residues. Germline V gives CDR1 MNHEY, CDR2 SMNVEV (reference sequence). The CDR3 region is CASRDYSGGYYEQYV. In DNA form, the CDR3 reads TGTGCCAGCAGGGACTATAGCGGGGGGTACTACGAGCAGTACGTC.

This chain uses TRBV19 with TRBJ1-4; possibly TRBD1 for D (5 bases). Germline CDR1 reads LNHDA; CDR2 reads SQIVND (reference sequence). The V end lost 7 bases, the J end lost 4 bases, and 19 bases lay between the germline ends. The length of the CDR3 is 16 residues. CDR3 amino acids: CASTRKQDAYNEKLFF. The CDR3 region has the DNA TGTGCCAGTACCCGAAAACAGGACGCCTATAATGAAAAACTGTTTTTT.

The CDR3 here is CASSPREGGGNYGYTF. CDR3 coding DNA: TGCGCCAGCAGCCCCCGAGAAGGGGGGGGGAACTATGGCTACACCTTC. The chain couples TRBV5-1 to TRBJ1-2, with a possible D match to TRBD1 (6 bases). The germline gives CDR1 SGHRS, CDR2 YFSETQ. CDR3 size: 16 residues. The V end was cut by 4 bases, the J end by 2 bases, with 18 bases between.

The chain uses TRBV9 and TRBJ2-3, with 11 bases fitting TRBD2. With V trimmed by 2 bases and J by 6 bases, 5 bases remained unmatched. Germline CDR1 is SGDLS and CDR2 is YYNGEE. The CDR3 covers 15 residues. The CDR3 protein is CASSVLSGGADTQYF. In DNA form, the CDR3 reads TGTGCCAGCAGCGTCCTTAGCGGGGGGGCGGATACGCAGTATTTT.

The V and J genes are TRBV6-1 and TRBJ2-7; TRBD2 matches 8 bases. The CDR3 has 16 amino acids. After removal of 1 base from V and 5 bases from J, the junction contained 10 bases not matched to a gene. Germline CDR1 is MNHNS and CDR2 is SASEGT. The CDR3 loop is CASSEDSGAGSDEQYF. In DNA form, the CDR3 reads TGTGCCAGCAGTGAAGATAGCGGGGCAGGTTCAGACGAGCAGTACTTC.

The chain recombines TRBV7-9 with TRBJ2-1, with D perhaps matching TRBD2 (5 bases). CDR1 SEHNR and CDR2 FQNEAQ come from the germline V gene (reference sequence). CDR3 length equals 15 residues. Deletions cut 5 bases from V and 2 bases from J, with 13 bases between. CDR3 region: CASSPILGAYNEQFF. The CDR3, as DNA: TGTGCCAGCAGCCCCATTCTCGGGGCCTACAATGAGCAGTTCTTC.

This sequence joins TRBV6-6 and TRBJ1-5; 7 bases fit TRBD1. The germline V gene encodes CDR1 MNHNY and CDR2 SVGAGI (reference sequence). This CDR3 comprises 14 residues. V gave up 4 bases and J gave up 3 bases; unmatched junction bases: 3. The CDR3 sequence is CASSSTGANQPQHF. In DNA form, the CDR3 reads TGTGCCAGCAGTTCCACAGGGGCCAATCAGCCCCAGCATTTT.

This rearrangement joins TRBV11-2 to TRBJ1-1, with D possibly matching TRBD1 (6 bases). The CDR3 consists of 14 residues. The V and J ends lost 3 bases and 4 bases respectively, with 12 bases between them. In germline, CDR1 is SGHAT, CDR2 FQNNGV. CDR3 bases: TGTGCCAGCAGCTTGGTTAGGGGGGGCACTGAAGCTTTCTTT. Residues: CASSLVRGGTEAFF. Full variable domain (remainder filled in from reference TRBV11-2 and TRBJ1-1): EAGVAQSPRYKIIEKRQSVAFWCNPISGHATLYWYQQILGQGPKLLIQFQNNGVVDDSQLPKDRFSAERLKGVDSTLKIQPAKLEDSAVYLCASSLVRGGTEAFFGQGTRLTVV.

The chain uses TRBV13 and TRBJ1-2; TRBD1 is a possible D gene (5 bases). V lost 5 bases to trimming and J lost 2 bases, with 12 bases between them. CDR1 is PRHDT, CDR2 FYEKMQ, per germline (reference sequence). The length of the CDR3 is 14 residues. CDR3 amino acids: CASSHRPGNYGYTF. CDR3 coding DNA: TGTGCCAGCAGCCACAGGCCAGGGAACTATGGCTACACCTTC.

This clone was observed a handful of times. V and J are TRBV6-5 and TRBJ2-7; 14 nucleotides agree with TRBD2. Per germline, CDR1 MNHEY and CDR2 SVGAGI. The trim removed 5 bases at V and 5 bases at J, leaving 5 bases unmatched. CDR3 length equals 15 residues. CDR3 in amino acids: CASSTTSGGVDEQYF. The DNA for the CDR3 is TGTGCCAGCAGTACGACTAGCGGGGGGGTTGACGAGCAGTACTTC.

V and J are TRBV11-2 and TRBJ2-3; the match to TRBD2 covers 11 bases. CDR1 and CDR2 (germline): SGHAT, FQNNGV. V was pared by 4 bases and J by 0 bases, with 3 bases of the junction left unmatched. The CDR3 has 16 amino acids. The CDR3 reads CASSSGTSGSTDTQYF. CDR3 in DNA: TGTGCCAGCAGCTCCGGGACTAGCGGTAGCACAGATACGCAGTATTTT.

The chain has TRBV5-4 and TRBJ2-7; D possibly corresponds to TRBD2 (6 bases). V was shortened by 7 bases and J by 7 bases, with 12 bases between the two germline ends. The CDR3 spans 11 residues. Per germline, CDR1 SGHNT and CDR2 YYREEE (reference sequence). In nucleotides, the CDR3 is TGTGCCAGCGGGGGGACGGGGGAGCAGTACTTC. Its translation: CASGGTGEQYF.

The chain couples TRBV6-5 to TRBJ2-7; 9 bases map to TRBD1. CDR3 size: 14 residues. The V gene end was trimmed by 5 bases and the J gene end by 7 bases; junction bases not matched to a gene: 9. Germline CDR1 and CDR2: MNHEY and SVGAGI. The CDR3 spells CASSQTTGGWEQYF. CDR3 nucleotide sequence: TGTGCCAGCAGTCAGACTACAGGGGGCTGGGAGCAGTACTTC.